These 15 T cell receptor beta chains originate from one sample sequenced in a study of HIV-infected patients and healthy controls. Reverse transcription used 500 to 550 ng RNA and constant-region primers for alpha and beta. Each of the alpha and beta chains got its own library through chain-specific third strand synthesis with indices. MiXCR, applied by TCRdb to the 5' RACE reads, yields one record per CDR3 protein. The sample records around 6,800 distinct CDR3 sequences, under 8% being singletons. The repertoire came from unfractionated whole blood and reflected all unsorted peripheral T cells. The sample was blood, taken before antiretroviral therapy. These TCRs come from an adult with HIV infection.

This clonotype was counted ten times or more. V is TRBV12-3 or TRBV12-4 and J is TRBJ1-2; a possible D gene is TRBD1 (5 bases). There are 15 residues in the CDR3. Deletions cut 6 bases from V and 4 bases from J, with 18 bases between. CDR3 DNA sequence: TGTGCCAGCAGGAGGGATGGGGCCGGGAGCTATGGCTACACCTTC. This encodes CASRRDGAGSYGYTF.

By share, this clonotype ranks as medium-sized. The CDR3 coding sequence is TGTGCCAGCAGTTACACGACATCAAGCACAGATACGCAGTATTTT. The encoded protein is CASSYTTSSTDTQYF. The chain recombines TRBV6-5 with TRBJ2-3; D ambiguous. V was cut by 2 bases and J by 0 bases, with 9 bases left in between. This CDR3 has 15 amino acids. CDR1 MNHEY and CDR2 SVGAGI come from the germline V gene.

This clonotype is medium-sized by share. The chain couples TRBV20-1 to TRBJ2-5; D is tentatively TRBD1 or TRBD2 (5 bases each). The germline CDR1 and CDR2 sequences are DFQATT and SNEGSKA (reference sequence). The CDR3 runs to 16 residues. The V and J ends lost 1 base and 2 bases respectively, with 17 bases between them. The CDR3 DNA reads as TGCAGTGCTAGAGCGAGACGAGGGACCCCGCAAGAGACCCAGTACTTC. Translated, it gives CSARARRGTPQETQYF.

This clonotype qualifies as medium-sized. CDR3 region: CASSIDGPFNQPQHF. The CDR3 nucleotides are TGTGCCAGTAGTATTGATGGACCTTTCAATCAGCCCCAGCATTTT. The rearrangement links TRBV19 to TRBJ1-5; D call uncertain. This CDR3 is built from 15 residues. The V end was cut by 3 bases, the J end by 3 bases, with 12 bases between. Looked up from germline, CDR1 is LNHDA and CDR2 is SQIVND (reference sequence).

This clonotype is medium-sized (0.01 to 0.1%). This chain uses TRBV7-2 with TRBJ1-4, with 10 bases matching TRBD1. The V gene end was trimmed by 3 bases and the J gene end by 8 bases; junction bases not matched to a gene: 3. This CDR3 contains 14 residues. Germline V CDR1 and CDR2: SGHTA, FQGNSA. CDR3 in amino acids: CASSLTGGEEKLFF. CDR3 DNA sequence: TGTGCCAGCAGCTTGACAGGGGGCGAGGAAAAACTGTTTTTT.

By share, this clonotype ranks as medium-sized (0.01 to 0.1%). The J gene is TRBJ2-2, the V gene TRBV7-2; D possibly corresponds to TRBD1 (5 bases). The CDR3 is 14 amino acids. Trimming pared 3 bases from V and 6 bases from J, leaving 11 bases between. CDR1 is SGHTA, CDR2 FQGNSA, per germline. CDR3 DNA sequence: TGTGCCAGCAGCTTCGGCAGGGCGGCCGGGGAGCTGTTTTTT. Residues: CASSFGRAAGELFF.

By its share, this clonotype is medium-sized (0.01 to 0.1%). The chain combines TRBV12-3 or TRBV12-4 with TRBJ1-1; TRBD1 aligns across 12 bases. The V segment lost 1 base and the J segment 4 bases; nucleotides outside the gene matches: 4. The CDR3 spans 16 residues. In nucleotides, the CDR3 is TGTGCCAGCAGTTTAGAGGGGACAGGGGGCTTCACTGAAGCTTTCTTT. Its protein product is CASSLEGTGGFTEAFF.

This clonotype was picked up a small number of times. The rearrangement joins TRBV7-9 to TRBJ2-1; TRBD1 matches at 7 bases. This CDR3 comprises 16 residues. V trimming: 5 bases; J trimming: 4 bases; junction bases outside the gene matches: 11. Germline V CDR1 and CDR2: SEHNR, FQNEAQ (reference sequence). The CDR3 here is CASSLQTGSMYNEQFF. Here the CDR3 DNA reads TGTGCCAGCAGCCTACAGACAGGGTCCATGTACAATGAGCAGTTCTTC.

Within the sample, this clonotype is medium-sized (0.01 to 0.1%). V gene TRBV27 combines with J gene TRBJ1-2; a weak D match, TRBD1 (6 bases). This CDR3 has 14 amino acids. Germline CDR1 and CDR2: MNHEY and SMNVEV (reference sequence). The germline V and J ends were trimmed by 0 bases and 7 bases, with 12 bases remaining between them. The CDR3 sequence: CASSLSPGGLGYTF. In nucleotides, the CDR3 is TGTGCCAGCAGTTTATCCCCCGGGGGCCTTGGCTACACCTTC.

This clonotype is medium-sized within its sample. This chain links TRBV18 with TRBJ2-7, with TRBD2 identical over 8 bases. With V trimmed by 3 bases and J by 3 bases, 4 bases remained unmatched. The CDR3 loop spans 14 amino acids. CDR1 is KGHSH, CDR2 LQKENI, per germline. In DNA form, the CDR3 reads TGTGCCAGCTCACCCGGGAGGGTCCACTACGAGCAGTACTTC. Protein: CASSPGRVHYEQYF.

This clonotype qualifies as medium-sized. CDR3: CASSSPWTSGSTDTQYF. For the CDR3, the DNA is TGTGCCAGCAGTTCACCTTGGACTAGCGGGAGCACAGATACGCAGTATTTT. J is TRBJ2-3 and V is TRBV6-5; 11 bases line up with TRBD2. The CDR3 contains 17 residues. Germline V gene lookup returns CDR1 MNHEY and CDR2 SVGAGI. V was clipped by 4 bases and J by 0 bases; unmatched bases: 6.

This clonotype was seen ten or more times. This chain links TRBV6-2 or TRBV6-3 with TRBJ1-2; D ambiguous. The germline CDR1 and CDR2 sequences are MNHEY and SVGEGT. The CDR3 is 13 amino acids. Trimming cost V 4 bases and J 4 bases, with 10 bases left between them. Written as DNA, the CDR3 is TGTGCCAGCAGTTTTGCAGCAACCTATGGCTACACCTTC. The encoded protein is CASSFAATYGYTF.

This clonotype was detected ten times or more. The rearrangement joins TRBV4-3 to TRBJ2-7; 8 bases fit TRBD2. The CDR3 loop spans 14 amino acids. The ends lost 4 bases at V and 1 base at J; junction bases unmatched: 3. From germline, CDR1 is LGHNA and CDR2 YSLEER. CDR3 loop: CASSLRGGSYEQYF. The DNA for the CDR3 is TGCGCCAGCAGCCTCCGGGGGGGGTCCTACGAGCAGTACTTC.

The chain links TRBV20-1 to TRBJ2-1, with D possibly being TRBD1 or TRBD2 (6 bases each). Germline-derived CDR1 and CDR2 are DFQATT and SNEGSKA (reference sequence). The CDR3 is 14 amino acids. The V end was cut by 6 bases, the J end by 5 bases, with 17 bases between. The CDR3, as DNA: TGCAGTGCCAAAAGTTGGGGGGCGGACAATGAGCAGTTCTTC. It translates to CSAKSWGADNEQFF.

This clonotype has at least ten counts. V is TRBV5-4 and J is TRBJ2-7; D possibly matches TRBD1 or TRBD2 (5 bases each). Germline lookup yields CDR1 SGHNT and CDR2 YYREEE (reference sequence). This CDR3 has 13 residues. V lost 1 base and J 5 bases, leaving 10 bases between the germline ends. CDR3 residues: CASSLPGRDEQYF. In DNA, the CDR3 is TGTGCCAGCAGCTTGCCAGGGAGAGACGAGCAGTACTTC.